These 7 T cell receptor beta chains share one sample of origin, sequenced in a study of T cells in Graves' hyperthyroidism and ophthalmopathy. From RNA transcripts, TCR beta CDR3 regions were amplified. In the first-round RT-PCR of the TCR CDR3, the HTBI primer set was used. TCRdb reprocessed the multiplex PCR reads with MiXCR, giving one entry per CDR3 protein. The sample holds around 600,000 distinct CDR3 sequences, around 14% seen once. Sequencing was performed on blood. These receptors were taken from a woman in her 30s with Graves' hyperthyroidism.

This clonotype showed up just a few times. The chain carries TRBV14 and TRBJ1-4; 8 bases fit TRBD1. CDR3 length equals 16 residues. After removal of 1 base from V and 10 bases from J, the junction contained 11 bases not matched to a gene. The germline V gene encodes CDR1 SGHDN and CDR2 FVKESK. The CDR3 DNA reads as TGTGCCAGCAGCCAAGGGATCCAGGGGGCCTGGGGAAAACTGTTTTTT. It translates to CASSQGIQGAWGKLFF.

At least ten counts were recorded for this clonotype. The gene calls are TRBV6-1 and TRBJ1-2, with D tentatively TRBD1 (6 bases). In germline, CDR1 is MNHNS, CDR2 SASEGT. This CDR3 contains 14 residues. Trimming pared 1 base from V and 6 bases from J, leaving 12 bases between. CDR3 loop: CASSEGQVSDGYTF. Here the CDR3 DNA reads TGTGCCAGCAGTGAAGGACAGGTATCGGATGGCTACACCTTC.

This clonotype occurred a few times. CDR3 sequence reads: CASSEPAGYTF. The CDR3 DNA follows: TGCGCCAGCAGTGAACCGGCTGGCTACACCTTC. The chain has TRBV10-1 and TRBJ1-2, with D unresolved. Germline V lookup: CDR1 WNHNN, CDR2 SYGVQD (reference sequence). V was cut by 3 bases and J by 7 bases, with 6 bases left in between. The CDR3 length is 11 residues.

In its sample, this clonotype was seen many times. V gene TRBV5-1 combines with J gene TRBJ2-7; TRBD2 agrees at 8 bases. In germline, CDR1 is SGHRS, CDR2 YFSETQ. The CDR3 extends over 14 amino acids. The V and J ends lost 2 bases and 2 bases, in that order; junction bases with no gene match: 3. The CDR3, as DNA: TGCGCCAGCAGCTTCTCCGGGGGGGCCTACGAGCAGTACTTC. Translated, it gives CASSFSGGAYEQYF.

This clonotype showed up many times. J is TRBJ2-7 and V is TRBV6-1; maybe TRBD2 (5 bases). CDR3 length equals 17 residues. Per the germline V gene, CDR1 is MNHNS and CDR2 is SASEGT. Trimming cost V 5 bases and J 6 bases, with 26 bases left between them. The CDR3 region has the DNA TGTGCCAGCAGTTTAGTCTCCCCTAGCCCTCTCTTCGCCGAGCAGTACTTC. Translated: CASSLVSPSPLFAEQYF.

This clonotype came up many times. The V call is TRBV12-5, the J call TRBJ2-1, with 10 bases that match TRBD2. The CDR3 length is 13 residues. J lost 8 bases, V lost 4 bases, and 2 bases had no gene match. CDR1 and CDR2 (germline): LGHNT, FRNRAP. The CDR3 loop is CASGSSGRDEQFF. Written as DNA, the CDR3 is TGTGCTAGTGGTTCTAGCGGGAGAGATGAGCAGTTCTTC.

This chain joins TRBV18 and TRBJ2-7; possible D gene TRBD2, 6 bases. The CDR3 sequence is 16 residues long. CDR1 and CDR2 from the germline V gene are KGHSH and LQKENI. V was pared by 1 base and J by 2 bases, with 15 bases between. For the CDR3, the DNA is TGTGCCAGCTCACCACTGGCCCCTCGGACTACCTACGAGCAGTACTTC. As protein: CASSPLAPRTTYEQYF.